Following are 16 T cell receptor beta chains from one sample sequenced in a study of shared clonotypes between healthy human individuals. Here immunoSEQ multiplex PCR was the method, and the copy in TCRdb shows in-frame clones only, minus some. The sample shows hundreds of thousands of clones, around 78% of them seen only once. What was sequenced was PBMCs. The receptors derive from a woman in her forties in good health. Some clones in this sample may be carry-over from other donors' samples.

Of note for this clone: Germline and junction disagree at one end, which may indicate a read error. This specimen includes other DNA sequences encoding the same CDR3. The CDR3, as DNA: TGTGCAAGCAGCTTGGACCAGAACACTGAAGCTTTCTTT. Residues: CASSLDQNTEAFF. This chain uses TRBV7-2 with TRBJ1-1, with unresolved D. This CDR3 contains 13 residues. CDR1 SGHTA and CDR2 FQGNSA come from the germline V gene.

This clone came up once. V is TRBV5-4 and J is TRBJ2-5; TRBD1 aligns across 9 bases. Trimming removed 3 bases from V and 5 bases from J; junction bases left unmatched: 8. This CDR3 region has 15 residues. Germline assignment: CDR1 SGHNT and CDR2 YYREEE (reference sequence). DNA of the CDR3: TGTGCCAGCAGCTCACCGGGACAGGGTCCGGAGACCCAGTACTTC. Protein: CASSSPGQGPETQYF.

The chain couples TRBV29-1 to TRBJ1-4, with a possible D match to TRBD1 (5 bases). The germline CDR1 and CDR2 sequences are SQVTM and ANQGSEA. The CDR3 is 14 amino acids. V lost 1 base to trimming and J lost 3 bases, with 9 bases between them. CDR3 DNA sequence: TGCAGCGTTGAAGGTCCAGGGTCTAATGAAAAACTGTTTTTT. Translating gives CSVEGPGSNEKLFF.

The chain combines TRBV19 with TRBJ2-7; D is tentatively TRBD1 or TRBD2 (5 bases each). Germline V gene sequence: CDR1 LNHDA, CDR2 SQIVND (reference sequence). V lost 3 bases to trimming and J lost 4 bases, with 10 bases between them. This CDR3 has 13 residues. The CDR3 DNA is TGTGCCAGTAGTATCGGGACGGTTTACGAGCAGTACTTC. It encodes CASSIGTVYEQYF.

V gene TRBV5-1 combines with J gene TRBJ2-6; no reliable D call. CDR1 is SGHRS, CDR2 YFSETQ, per germline. The CDR3 consists of 15 residues. Trimming cost V 0 bases and J 0 bases, with 4 bases left between them. As DNA, the CDR3 is TGCGCCAGCAGCTTGGGGAACTCTGGGGCCAACGTCCTGACTTTC. It is translated as CASSLGNSGANVLTF. The whole variable domain, filled in from reference TRBV5-1 and TRBJ2-6, reads KAGVTQTPRYLIKTRGQQVTLSCSPISGHRSVSWYQQTPGQGLQFLFEYFSETQRNKGNFPGRFSGRQFSNSRSEMNVSTLELGDSALYLCASSLGNSGANVLTFGAGSRLTVL.

The gene calls are TRBV30 and TRBJ1-1; D perhaps matches TRBD1 (6 bases). Per germline, CDR1 GTSNPN and CDR2 SVGIG (reference sequence). V lost 1 base and J 9 bases, leaving 15 bases between the germline ends. The CDR3 has 13 amino acids. The CDR3 DNA follows: TGTGCCTGGAGTGGGGAGGTCGGGGGGCAAGCTTTCTTT. It codes for CAWSGEVGGQAFF.

The chain links TRBV7-8 to TRBJ1-3, with a possible D match to TRBD1 (5 bases). The CDR3 length is 17 residues. CDR1 is SGHVS, CDR2 FQNEAQ, per germline. Trimming took 1 base from V and 0 from J, leaving 13 bases between them. CDR3 nucleotide sequence: TGTGCCAGCAGCTTAGTGGGGACTGGGATCTCTGGAAACACCATATATTTT. It encodes CASSLVGTGISGNTIYF.

This clone is a singleton in its sample. The rearrangement joins TRBV18 to TRBJ2-7; D uncertain. The V end lost 0 bases, the J end lost 2 bases, and 11 bases lay between the germline ends. Germline lookup yields CDR1 KGHSH and CDR2 LQKENI. The CDR3 contains 15 residues. CDR3 sequence: CASSPPGSRTYEQYF. In DNA, the CDR3 is TGTGCCAGCTCACCACCTGGTTCGAGAACCTACGAGCAGTACTTC.

V gene TRBV9 combines with J gene TRBJ2-7; 7 bases agree with TRBD1. CDR3 length: 14 residues. The V segment lost 3 bases and the J segment 2 bases; nucleotides outside the gene matches: 5. Germline CDR1 SGDLS, CDR2 YYNGEE. CDR3 amino acids: CASSDDRAPYEQYF. As DNA, the CDR3 is TGTGCCAGCAGCGACGACAGGGCCCCCTACGAGCAGTACTTC.

The chain carries TRBV6-1 and TRBJ1-4; TRBD1 is a possible D gene (5 bases). Trimming removed 4 bases at V and 8 bases at J, with 11 bases between. The CDR3 runs to 13 residues. CDR1 and CDR2 from the germline V gene are MNHNS and SASEGT. The CDR3 loop is CASSVVTVEKLFF. CDR3 bases: TGTGCCAGCAGTGTCGTGACAGTGGAAAAACTGTTTTTT.

J is TRBJ2-5 and V is TRBV11-2, with D perhaps TRBD1 (6 bases). Germline loops: CDR1 SGHAT, CDR2 FQNNGV. Trimming removed 3 bases at V and 2 bases at J, with 13 bases between. The CDR3 is 15 amino acids. This CDR3 is CASSFPGQLQETQYF. The CDR3 DNA follows: TGTGCCAGCAGCTTCCCAGGACAGCTTCAAGAGACCCAGTACTTC. The variable domain in full, with the rest retrieved from reference TRBV11-2 and TRBJ2-5, is EAGVAQSPRYKIIEKRQSVAFWCNPISGHATLYWYQQILGQGPKLLIQFQNNGVVDDSQLPKDRFSAERLKGVDSTLKIQPAKLEDSAVYLCASSFPGQLQETQYFGPGTRLLVL.

The chain has TRBV27 and TRBJ2-5; 7 nucleotides align to TRBD2. CDR1 is MNHEY, CDR2 SMNVEV, per germline (reference sequence). After removal of 6 bases from V and 0 bases from J, the junction contained 10 bases not matched to a gene. CDR3 length equals 16 residues. In nucleotides, the CDR3 is TGTGCCAGCAGCCCGAGCGGGGAGGGGTACCAAGAGACCCAGTACTTC. It encodes CASSPSGEGYQETQYF.

This rearrangement joins TRBV6-5 to TRBJ2-7; TRBD1 matches 11 bases. The CDR3 is 15 residues long. The ends lost 10 bases at V and 2 bases at J; junction bases unmatched: 10. From germline, CDR1 is MNHEY and CDR2 SVGAGI. The chain's CDR3 is CATKRTGGATYEQYF. The CDR3 DNA follows: TGTGCCACCAAAAGGACAGGGGGCGCGACCTACGAGCAGTACTTC.

The chain combines TRBV29-1 with TRBJ2-1; 11 bases are a match to TRBD2. Germline lookup yields CDR1 SQVTM and CDR2 ANQGSEA. The junction had 6 bases not matched to a gene; V was cut back by 5 bases and J by 12 bases. The CDR3 contains 12 residues. The CDR3: CSVRLAGGVQFF. Written as DNA, the CDR3 is TGCAGCGTTCGGTTAGCGGGAGGGGTGCAGTTCTTC.

This clone has a single count. The V and J genes are TRBV25-1 and TRBJ2-1, with D possibly matching TRBD1 (6 bases). Trimming pared 2 bases from V and 12 bases from J, leaving 11 bases between. The CDR3 covers 12 residues. The germline gives CDR1 MGHDK, CDR2 SYGVNS. The chain's CDR3 is CASSEPDSVQFF. CDR3 bases: TGTGCCAGCAGTGAACCGGACAGCGTGCAGTTCTTC.

Worth noting for this clone: This same CDR3 is encoded by further DNA sequences in the sample. The rearrangement links TRBV5-1 to TRBJ2-5, with D perhaps matching TRBD2 (5 bases). The CDR3 is 14 residues long. Germline V gives CDR1 SGHRS, CDR2 YFSETQ. V lost 4 bases to trimming and J lost 4 bases, with 14 bases between them. The CDR3: CASSAGLATETQYF. Written as DNA, the CDR3 is TGCGCCAGCAGCGCAGGACTGGCCACAGAGACCCAGTACTTC.